The 21 T cell receptor beta chains below all came from one sample that was sequenced in a study of T cells in women clearing cervical HPV infection. The data were produced by immunoSEQ multiplex PCR, yet TCRdb's version contains in-frame clones alone and is incomplete. The sample includes some 14,000 clones. The sequenced sample consisted of blood buffy coat. These receptors were obtained from a woman aged 18-70 years with a cervical HPV16 infection that either progressed to CIN3+ or cleared (not recorded which).

Comment on this clone: The read comes to an end 3 residues before the CDR3 does, leaving the germline J gene to fill in the end. V usage is TRBV9 and J usage is TRBJ1-2; TRBD1 aligns across 9 bases. Trimming at V came to 3 bases and at J to 4 bases, leaving 10 bases not matched to a gene. From germline, CDR1 is SGDLS and CDR2 YYNGEE. The CDR3 consists of 16 residues. Here the CDR3 reads CASSGTGEYGVYGYTF. CDR3 bases read: TGTGCCAGCAGCGGGACAGGGGAATACGGGGTCTATGGC.

A note on this clone: Sequencing ends 3 residues short of the CDR3 end; the germline J gene provides the rest. This chain uses TRBV25-1 with TRBJ2-1, with D perhaps TRBD1 (5 bases). The CDR3 has 13 amino acids. The germline V and J ends were trimmed by 3 bases and 8 bases, with 11 bases remaining between them. CDR1 is MGHDK, CDR2 SYGVNS, per germline. This CDR3 reads CASSDSGQHEQFF. The covered CDR3 bases are TGTGCCAGCAGTGATAGTGGACAACATGAG.

Concerning this clone: Sequence at one end of the junction differs from germline and may be a read error. The CDR3 goes on 3 residues after the read ends, and that part is filled in from the germline J gene. J is TRBJ2-2 and V is TRBV4-2; D is perhaps TRBD2 (6 bases). Germline CDR1 is LGHNA and CDR2 is YNFKEQ. This CDR3 comprises 17 residues. The chain's CDR3 is CASSQDWTTSYNSPLFF. The sequenced part of the CDR3 DNA is TGCGCCAGCAGCCAAGATTGGACTACCTCCTATAATTCACCG.

For this clone: The sequence runs out 3 residues before the end of the CDR3; the remainder is reconstructed from the germline J gene. This chain connects TRBV19 to TRBJ2-3, with D possibly TRBD1 on 6 matching bases. Germline assignment: CDR1 LNHDA and CDR2 SQIVND (reference sequence). The CDR3 runs to 16 residues. V lost 4 bases, J lost 3 bases, and 17 bases lay in between. Here the CDR3 reads CASSTTYRADTDTQYF. The CDR3 bases that were read are TGTGCCAGTAGTACCACCTACAGGGCGGATACAGATACG.

The sequenced CDR3 bases are TGCGCCAGCAGCTTGGTTCTCCAGGACTATGGC. It translates to CASSLVLQDYG. The full CDR3 protein is CASSLVLQDYGYTF. The rearrangement uses TRBV5-1 and TRBJ1-2; D gene ambiguous. The read stops 3 residues short of the end of the CDR3; the missing end is completed from the germline J gene. Per germline, CDR1 SGHRS and CDR2 YFSETQ. V was cut by 0 bases and J by 3 bases, with 9 bases left in between. This CDR3 has 14 residues.

Concerning this clone: The read ends 3 residues early relative to the CDR3; the germline J gene fills the gap. V is TRBV4-1 and J is TRBJ2-1; 8 bases are a match to TRBD1. Germline V gene lookup returns CDR1 MGHRA and CDR2 YSYEKL. This CDR3 spans 15 amino acids. V was clipped by 10 bases and J by 8 bases; unmatched bases: 16. The covered CDR3 bases are TGCGCCACCAGGGACAGGCAGGGTGGTGGCGATGAG. This translates into CATRDRQGGGDE. The full CDR3 protein is CATRDRQGGGDEQFF.

Regarding this clone: The read ends 3 residues before the CDR3 terminus; that terminus is restored from the germline J gene. The V gene is TRBV6-2 or TRBV6-3, the J gene TRBJ1-2; possibly TRBD1 for D (5 bases). CDR1 and CDR2 from the germline V gene are MNHEY and SVGEGT. CDR3 length: 16 amino acids. CDR3 region: CASRGGSGRTYNDYTF. CDR3 DNA, as far as it was read: TGTGCCAGCCGGGGCGGGAGCGGGAGGACCTACAATGAC.

Comment on this clone: The read gets to within 3 residues of the CDR3 end, and the germline J gene fills in the rest. The rearrangement links TRBV20-1 to TRBJ2-3; D not certain. The CDR3 runs to 11 residues. Trimming pared 0 bases from V and 5 bases from J, leaving 3 bases between. Germline loops: CDR1 DFQATT, CDR2 SNEGSKA (reference sequence). CDR3 DNA, as far as it was read: TGCAGTGCTAGAGATCTAGATACG. This codes for CSARDLDT. The full CDR3 protein is CSARDLDTQYF.

Turning to this clone: Read data end 3 residues before the CDR3 end; the end is taken from the germline J gene. The genes are TRBV7-9 and TRBJ2-2, with 8 bases matching TRBD1. Germline V CDR1 and CDR2: SEHNR, FQNEAQ (reference sequence). This CDR3 is 14 amino acids long. Incomplete CDR3 DNA: TGTGCCAGCAGCTACGACAGGGGTAATGAAAAG. This gives the protein CASSYDRGNEK. The full-length CDR3 reads as CASSYDRGNEKLFF.

In the case of this clone: The read finishes 3 residues shy of the CDR3 end, and the germline J gene is used to complete it. The V and J genes are TRBV4-1 and TRBJ2-1; 11 bases are shared with TRBD2. CDR3 length: 16 amino acids. Germline V lookup: CDR1 MGHRA, CDR2 YSYEKL. After removal of 6 bases from V and 4 bases from J, the junction contained 8 bases not matched to a gene. The DNA read from the CDR3 is TGCGCCAGCAGTCCCATAGCGGGAGGGCCTTACAATGAG. This translates into CASSPIAGGPYNE. The full-length CDR3 reads as CASSPIAGGPYNEQFF.

Concerning this clone: Read sequence stops 3 residues before the CDR3 end, and the germline J gene provides the missing end. The chain recombines TRBV7-3 with TRBJ1-2, with unresolved D. The CDR3 is made up of 15 amino acids. Germline V lookup: CDR1 SGHTA, CDR2 FQGTGA. The CDR3 bases that were read are TGTGCCAGCAGCTTGGGAGCGGGAGGGCTGGATGAC. Protein sequence: CASSLGAGGLDD. The whole CDR3 reads CASSLGAGGLDDYTF.

For this clone: The read comes to an end 3 residues before the CDR3 does, leaving the germline J gene to fill in the end. This chain uses TRBV7-9 with TRBJ2-1; a weak D match, TRBD1 (6 bases). V lost 4 bases and J lost 1, with 11 bases in between. Germline CDR1 and CDR2: SEHNR and FQNEAQ (reference sequence). There are 15 residues in the CDR3. This CDR3 reads CASSSRGSSYNEQFF. The CDR3 DNA, read in part, is TGTGCCAGCAGCTCGAGGGGGTCTTCCTACAATGAG.

For this clone: Read coverage stops 3 residues before the CDR3 terminus; the germline J gene supplies the remainder. The chain uses TRBV3-1 (or the pseudogene TRBV3-2) and TRBJ1-4; D is possibly TRBD1 (5 bases). Trimming stripped 1 base from V and 7 bases from J, with 13 bases between. The CDR3 has 15 residues. Germline V gene lookup returns CDR1 LGHDT and CDR2 YNNKEL (reference sequence). The covered CDR3 bases are TGTGCCAGCAGCCAAGGAGACAGTAACGGTGAAAAA. Encoded protein: CASSQGDSNGEK. The complete CDR3 protein is CASSQGDSNGEKLFF.

On this clone itself: At one end the junction does not follow the germline gene, possibly because of a read error. The read terminates 3 residues ahead of where the CDR3 ends, so the germline J gene completes it. The sample carries other DNA sequences with the same CDR3. The chain has TRBV4-2 and TRBJ2-3; 7 nucleotides match TRBD2. The CDR3 runs to 14 residues. Germline CDR1 LGHNA, CDR2 YNFKEQ. CDR3 DNA, as far as it was read: TGCGCCAGCAGAAGCGGGGACCAGGTAGATACG. Translated: CASRSGDQVDT. The CDR3 as a whole reads CASRSGDQVDTQYF.

Regarding this clone: The read finishes 3 residues shy of the CDR3 end, and the germline J gene is used to complete it. The chain is built from TRBV18 and TRBJ2-3, with TRBD2 matching 7 bases. The germline V gene encodes CDR1 KGHSH and CDR2 LQKENI. The junction had 2 bases not matched to a gene; V was cut back by 3 bases and J by 2 bases. This CDR3 is 14 amino acids long. This CDR3 reads CASSPSGDTDTQYF. Incomplete CDR3 DNA: TGTGCCAGCTCACCGAGCGGGGACACAGATACG.

Points on this clone: The CDR3 end lies 3 residues beyond the end of the read and is filled in from the germline J gene. This chain uses TRBV15 with TRBJ1-2, with D unclear. CDR1 is LNHNV, CDR2 YYDKDF, per germline (reference sequence). CDR3 size: 14 residues. V lost 0 bases to trimming and J lost 1 base, with 6 bases between them. Here the CDR3 reads CATSREAVNYGYTF. CDR3 DNA, as far as it was read: TGTGCCACCAGCAGAGAAGCGGTTAACTATGGC.

Comments on this clone: The sequenced fragment ends 3 residues before the CDR3 boundary, so the rest is inferred from the germline J gene. V is TRBV2 and J is TRBJ1-5; 7 bases line up with TRBD1. This CDR3 is 14 amino acids long. In germline, CDR1 is SNHLY, CDR2 FYNNEI. Losses at the gene ends were 6 bases for V and 5 bases for J; bases not matched to a gene: 7. Incomplete CDR3 DNA: TGTGCCAGCAGAAACAGGGGTTTACATCAGCCC. It is translated as CASRNRGLHQP. The entire CDR3 reads CASRNRGLHQPQHF.

Turning to this clone: The CDR3 end lies 3 residues beyond the end of the read and is filled in from the germline J gene. V and J are TRBV5-6 and TRBJ2-5; a weak D match, TRBD1 (5 bases). Germline CDR1 and CDR2: SGHDT and YYEEEE. Trimming pared 4 bases from V and 5 bases from J, leaving 12 bases between. This CDR3 is 13 amino acids long. CDR3 amino acids: CASSPGRVETQYF. The covered CDR3 bases are TGTGCCAGCAGCCCAGGGCGCGTTGAGACC.

As regards this clone: The read ends 3 residues shy of where the CDR3 ends; the end is completed using the germline J gene. V usage is TRBV7-8 and J usage is TRBJ1-1; TRBD1 is a possible D gene (5 bases). CDR1 SGHVS and CDR2 FQNEAQ come from the germline V gene. Trimming left V 5 bases short and J 7 bases short, with 14 bases between. The CDR3 loop spans 13 amino acids. The CDR3 sequence: CASSPGGGNEAFF. The sequenced CDR3 bases are TGTGCCAGCAGCCCCGGGGGGGGTAATGAA.

A note on this clone: The CDR3 end falls 3 residues outside the read, so it is completed with the germline J gene. The chain employs TRBV4-2 and TRBJ2-5; no clear D. CDR1 is LGHNA and CDR2 is YNFKEQ in the germline V gene. The V gene lost 0 bases and the J gene lost 1 base, with 9 bases spanning the gap. CDR3 length: 15 amino acids. The CDR3 region is CASSQDPTFQETQYF. CDR3 bases read: TGTGCCAGCAGCCAAGATCCGACTTTCCAAGAGACC.

With regard to this clone: Sequence at one end of the junction differs from germline and may be a read error. Read sequence stops 3 residues before the CDR3 end, and the germline J gene provides the missing end. The V and J genes are TRBV20-1 and TRBJ1-6; the match to TRBD1 covers 8 bases. The germline V gene encodes CDR1 DFQATT and CDR2 SNEGSKA (reference sequence). This CDR3 has 14 amino acids. CDR3 DNA, as far as it was read: TGCAGTGCCAGAGTCGACAGGGGCGCACCACCC. Translated, it gives CSARVDRGAPP. The CDR3 reads in full as CSARVDRGAPPLHF.